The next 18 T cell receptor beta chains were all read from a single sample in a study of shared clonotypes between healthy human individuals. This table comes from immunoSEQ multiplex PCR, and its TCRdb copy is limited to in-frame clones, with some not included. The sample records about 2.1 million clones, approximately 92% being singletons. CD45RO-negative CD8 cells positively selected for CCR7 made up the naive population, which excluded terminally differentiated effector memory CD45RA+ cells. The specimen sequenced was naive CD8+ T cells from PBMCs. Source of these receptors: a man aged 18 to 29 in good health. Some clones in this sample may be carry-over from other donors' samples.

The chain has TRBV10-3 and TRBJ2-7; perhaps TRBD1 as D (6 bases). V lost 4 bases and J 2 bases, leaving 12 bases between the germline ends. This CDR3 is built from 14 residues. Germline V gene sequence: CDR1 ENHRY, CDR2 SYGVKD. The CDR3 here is CAISGTAITYEQYF. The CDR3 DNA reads TGTGCCATCAGTGGGACAGCTATCACCTACGAGCAGTACTTC.

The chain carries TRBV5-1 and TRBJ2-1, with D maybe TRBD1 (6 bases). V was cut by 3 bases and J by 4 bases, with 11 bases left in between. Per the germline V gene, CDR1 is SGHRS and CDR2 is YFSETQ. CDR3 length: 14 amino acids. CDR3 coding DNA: TGCGCCAGCAGCTCAATCGACAGGTACAATGAGCAGTTCTTC. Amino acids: CASSSIDRYNEQFF.

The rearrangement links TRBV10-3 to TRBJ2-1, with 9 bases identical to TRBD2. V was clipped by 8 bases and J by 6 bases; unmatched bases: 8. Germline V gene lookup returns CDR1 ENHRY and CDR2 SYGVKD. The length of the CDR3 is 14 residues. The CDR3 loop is CAIRLPGLANEQFF. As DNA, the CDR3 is TGTGCCATCCGGCTTCCGGGACTAGCCAATGAGCAGTTCTTC.

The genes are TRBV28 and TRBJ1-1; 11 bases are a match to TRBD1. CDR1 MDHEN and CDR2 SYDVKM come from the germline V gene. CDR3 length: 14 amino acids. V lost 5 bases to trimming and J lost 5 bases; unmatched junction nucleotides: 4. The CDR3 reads CASSIGTGGTEAFF. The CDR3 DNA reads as TGTGCCAGCAGTATAGGGACAGGGGGAACTGAAGCTTTCTTT. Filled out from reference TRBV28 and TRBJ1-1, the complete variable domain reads DVKVTQSSRYLVKRTGEKVFLECVQDMDHENMFWYRQDPGLGLRLIYFSYDVKMKEKGDIPEGYSVSREKKERFSLILESASTNQTSMYLCASSIGTGGTEAFFGQGTRLTVV.

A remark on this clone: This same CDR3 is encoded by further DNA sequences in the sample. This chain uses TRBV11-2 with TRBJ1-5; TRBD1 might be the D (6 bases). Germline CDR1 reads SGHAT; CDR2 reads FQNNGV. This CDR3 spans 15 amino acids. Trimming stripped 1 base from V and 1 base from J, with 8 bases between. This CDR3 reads CASSLGGASNQPQHF. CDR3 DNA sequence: TGTGCCAGCAGCTTAGGGGGGGCGAGCAATCAGCCCCAGCATTTT.

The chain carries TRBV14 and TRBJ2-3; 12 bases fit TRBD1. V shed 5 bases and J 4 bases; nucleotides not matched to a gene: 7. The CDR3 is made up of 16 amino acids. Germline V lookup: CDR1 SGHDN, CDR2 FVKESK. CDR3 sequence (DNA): TGTGCCAGCAGCGTCTGGGACAGGGGGCGCCCAGATACGCAGTATTTT. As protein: CASSVWDRGRPDTQYF.

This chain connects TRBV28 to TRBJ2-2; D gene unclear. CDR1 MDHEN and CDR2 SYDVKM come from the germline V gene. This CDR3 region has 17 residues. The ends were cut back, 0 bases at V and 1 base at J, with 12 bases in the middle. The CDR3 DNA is TGTGCCAGCAGTTTATGGGCTACTCGAATGAACACCGGGGAGCTGTTTTTT. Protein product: CASSLWATRMNTGELFF.

The CDR3 region is CATSDPRAGNTIYF. The CDR3 DNA reads TGTGCCACCTCCGACCCCCGGGCCGGAAACACCATATATTTT. The V and J genes are TRBV28 and TRBJ1-3; D is unclear. The CDR3 extends over 14 amino acids. Germline V CDR1 and CDR2: MDHEN, SYDVKM. The V end was cut by 10 bases, the J end by 4 bases, with 17 bases between.

CDR3 coding DNA: TGTGCCAGTAGTCCGCGTTGGGGAGCTAACTATGGCTACACCTTC. This gives the protein CASSPRWGANYGYTF. The rearrangement joins TRBV19 to TRBJ1-2; D gene unclear. The CDR3 spans 15 residues. The V gene lost 5 bases and the J gene lost 0 bases, with 13 bases spanning the gap. The germline gives CDR1 LNHDA, CDR2 SQIVND (reference sequence).

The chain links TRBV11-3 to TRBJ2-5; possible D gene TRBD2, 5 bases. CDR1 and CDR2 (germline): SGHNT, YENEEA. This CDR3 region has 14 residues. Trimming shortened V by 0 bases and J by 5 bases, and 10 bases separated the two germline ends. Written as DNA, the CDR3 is TGTGCCAGCAGCTTAGATGGGAGAGAGGAGACCCAGTACTTC. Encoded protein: CASSLDGREETQYF.

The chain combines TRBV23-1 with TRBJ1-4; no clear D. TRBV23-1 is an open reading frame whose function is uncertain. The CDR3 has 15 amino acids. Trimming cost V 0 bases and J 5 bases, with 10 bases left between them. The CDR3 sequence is CASSQSGPGNEKLFF. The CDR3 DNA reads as TGCGCCAGCAGTCAATCGGGTCCGGGAAATGAAAAACTGTTTTTT.

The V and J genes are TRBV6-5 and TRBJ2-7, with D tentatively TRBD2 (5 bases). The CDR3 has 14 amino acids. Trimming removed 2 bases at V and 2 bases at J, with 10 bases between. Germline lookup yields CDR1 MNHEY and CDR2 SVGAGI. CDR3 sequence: CASSYARATYEQYF. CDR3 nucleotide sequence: TGTGCCAGCAGTTACGCGCGGGCTACCTACGAGCAGTACTTC.

CDR3 nucleotides: TGTGCCAGCAGTCAAAATCTGAACACTGAAGCTTTCTTT. It specifies CASSQNLNTEAFF. The rearrangement uses TRBV27 and TRBJ1-1; D unresolved. The CDR3 is made up of 13 amino acids. Trimming cost V 5 bases and J 0 bases, with 7 bases left between them. The germline CDR1 and CDR2 sequences are MNHEY and SMNVEV (reference sequence).

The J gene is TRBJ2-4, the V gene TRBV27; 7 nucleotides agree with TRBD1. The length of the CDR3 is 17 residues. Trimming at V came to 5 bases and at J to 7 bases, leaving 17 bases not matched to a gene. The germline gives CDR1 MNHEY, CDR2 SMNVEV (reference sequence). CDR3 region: CASSLLNPGQRGNIQYF. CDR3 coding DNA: TGTGCCAGCAGTCTCCTAAATCCGGGACAGAGGGGGAACATTCAGTACTTC.

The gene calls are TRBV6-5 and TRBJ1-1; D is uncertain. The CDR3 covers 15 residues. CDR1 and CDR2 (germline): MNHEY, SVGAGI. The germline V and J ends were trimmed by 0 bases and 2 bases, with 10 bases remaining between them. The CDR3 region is CASSYSAALNTEAFF. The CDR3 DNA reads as TGTGCCAGCAGTTACTCAGCAGCCTTAAACACTGAAGCTTTCTTT.

The CDR3 protein is CASSLPLGTLYEQYF. DNA for the CDR3: TGTGCCAGCAGCCTGCCCCTTGGCACCCTTTACGAGCAGTACTTC. The chain employs TRBV28 and TRBJ2-7; D is ambiguous. Germline V gene sequence: CDR1 MDHEN, CDR2 SYDVKM. The V end was cut by 6 bases, the J end by 4 bases, with 19 bases between. This CDR3 is 15 amino acids long.

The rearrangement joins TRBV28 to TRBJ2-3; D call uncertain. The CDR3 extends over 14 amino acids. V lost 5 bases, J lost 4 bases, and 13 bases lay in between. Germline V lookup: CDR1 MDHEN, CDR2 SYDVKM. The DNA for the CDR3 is TGTGCCAGCAGTCCCTCCAGGATAGCAGATACGCAGTATTTT. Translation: CASSPSRIADTQYF.

The CDR3 region is CASSTDTSYEQYF. The CDR3, as DNA: TGTGCCAGCAGCACCGACACTTCATACGAGCAGTACTTC. This chain uses TRBV11-3 with TRBJ2-7, with D unclear. CDR1 SGHNT and CDR2 YENEEA come from the germline V gene. The V end lost 5 bases, the J end lost 4 bases, and 12 bases lay between the germline ends. CDR3 length equals 13 residues.